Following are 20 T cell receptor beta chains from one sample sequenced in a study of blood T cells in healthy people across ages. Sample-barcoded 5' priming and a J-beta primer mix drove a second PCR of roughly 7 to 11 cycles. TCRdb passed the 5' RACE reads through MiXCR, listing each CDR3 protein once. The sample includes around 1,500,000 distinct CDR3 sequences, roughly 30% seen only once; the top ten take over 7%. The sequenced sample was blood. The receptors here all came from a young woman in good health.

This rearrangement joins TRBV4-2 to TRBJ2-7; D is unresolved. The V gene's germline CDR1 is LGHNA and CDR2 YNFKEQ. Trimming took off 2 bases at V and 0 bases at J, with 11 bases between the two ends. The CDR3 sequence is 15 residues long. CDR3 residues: CASSQTDTSSYEQYF. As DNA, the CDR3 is TGTGCCAGCAGCCAAACCGACACCAGCTCCTACGAGCAGTACTTC.

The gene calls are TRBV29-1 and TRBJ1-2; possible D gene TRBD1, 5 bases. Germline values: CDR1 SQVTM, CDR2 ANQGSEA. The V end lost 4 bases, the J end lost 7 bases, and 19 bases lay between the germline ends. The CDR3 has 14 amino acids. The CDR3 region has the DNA TGCAGCGTTGGCCCGACCCAGGTTCAGGGTGGCTACACCTTC. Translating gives CSVGPTQVQGGYTF.

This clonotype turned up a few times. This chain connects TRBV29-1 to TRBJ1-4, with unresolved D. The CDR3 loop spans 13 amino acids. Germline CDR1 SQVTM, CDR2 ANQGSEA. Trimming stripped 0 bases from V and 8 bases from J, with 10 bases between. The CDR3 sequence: CSVEDSPGEKLFF. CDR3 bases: TGCAGCGTTGAAGACAGCCCGGGGGAAAAACTGTTTTTT. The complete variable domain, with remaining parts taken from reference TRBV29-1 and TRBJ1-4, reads SAVISQKPSRDICQRGTSLTIQCQVDSQVTMMFWYRQQPGQSLTLIATANQGSEATYESGFVIDKFPISRPNLTFSTLTVSNMSPEDSSIYLCSVEDSPGEKLFFGSGTQLSVL.

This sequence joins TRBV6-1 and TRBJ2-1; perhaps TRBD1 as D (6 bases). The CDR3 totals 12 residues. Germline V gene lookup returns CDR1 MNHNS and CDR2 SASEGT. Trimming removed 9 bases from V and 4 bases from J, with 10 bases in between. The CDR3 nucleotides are TGTGCCAGTACAGGGAGATACAATGAGCAGTTCTTC. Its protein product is CASTGRYNEQFF.

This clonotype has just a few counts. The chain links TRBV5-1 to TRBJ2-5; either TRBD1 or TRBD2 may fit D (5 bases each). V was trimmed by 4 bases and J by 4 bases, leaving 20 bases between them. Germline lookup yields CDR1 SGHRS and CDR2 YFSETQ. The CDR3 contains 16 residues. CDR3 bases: TGCGCCAGCAGCCCCTATGAGGGGCTGCCTAGAGAGACCCAGTACTTC. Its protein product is CASSPYEGLPRETQYF.

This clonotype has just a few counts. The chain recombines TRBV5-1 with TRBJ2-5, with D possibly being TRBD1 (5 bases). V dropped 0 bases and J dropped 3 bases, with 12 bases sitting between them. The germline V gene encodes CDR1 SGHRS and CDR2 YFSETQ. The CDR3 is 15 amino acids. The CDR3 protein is CASSLGTSSKETQYF. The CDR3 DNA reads TGCGCCAGCAGCTTGGGGACATCAAGCAAAGAGACCCAGTACTTC.

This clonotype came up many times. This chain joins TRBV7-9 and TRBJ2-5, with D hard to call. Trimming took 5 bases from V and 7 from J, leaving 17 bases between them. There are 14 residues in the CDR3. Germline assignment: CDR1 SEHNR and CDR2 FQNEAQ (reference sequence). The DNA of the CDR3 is TGTGCCAGCAGCCCTCCCGACCAAGCAGGGACCCAGTACTTC. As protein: CASSPPDQAGTQYF.

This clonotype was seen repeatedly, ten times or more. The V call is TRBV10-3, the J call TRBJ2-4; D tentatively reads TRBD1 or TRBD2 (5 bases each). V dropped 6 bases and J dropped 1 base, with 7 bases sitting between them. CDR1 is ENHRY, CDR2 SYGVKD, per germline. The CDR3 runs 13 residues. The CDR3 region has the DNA TGTGCCATCAGAGGGGAGGCCAAAAACATTCAGTACTTC. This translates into CAIRGEAKNIQYF.

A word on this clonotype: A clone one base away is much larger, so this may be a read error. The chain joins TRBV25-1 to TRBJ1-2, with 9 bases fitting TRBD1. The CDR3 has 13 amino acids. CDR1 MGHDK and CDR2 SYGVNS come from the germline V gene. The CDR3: CAGSGRQGDGYTF. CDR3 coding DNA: TGTGCCGGCAGTGGGCGACAGGGGGATGGCTACACCTTC.

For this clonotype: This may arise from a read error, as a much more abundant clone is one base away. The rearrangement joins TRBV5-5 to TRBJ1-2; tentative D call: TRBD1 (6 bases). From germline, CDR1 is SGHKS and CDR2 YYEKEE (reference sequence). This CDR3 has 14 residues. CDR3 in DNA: TGTGCCAGAAGCTTTAGCGGGGGGCCATATGGCTACACCTTC. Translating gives CARSFSGGPYGYTF.

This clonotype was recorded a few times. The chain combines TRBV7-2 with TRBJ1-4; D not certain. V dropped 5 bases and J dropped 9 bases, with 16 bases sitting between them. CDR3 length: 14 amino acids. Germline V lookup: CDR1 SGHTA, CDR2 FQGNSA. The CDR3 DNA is TGTGCCAGCAGCCCAAGGCCGGAAGGGCAAAAACTGTTTTTT. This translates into CASSPRPEGQKLFF.

CDR3 region: CATSGGTKNIQYF. As DNA, the CDR3 is TGTGCCACCAGCGGGGGCACCAAAAACATTCAGTACTTC. The rearrangement joins TRBV30 to TRBJ2-4, with 8 bases aligning to TRBD2. The germline CDR1 and CDR2 sequences are GTSNPN and SVGIG (reference sequence). CDR3 length equals 13 residues. V dropped 8 bases and J dropped 2; count of bases not matched to a gene: 5. Variable domain in full (rest from reference TRBV30 and TRBJ2-4): SQTIHQWPATLVQPVGSPLSLECTVEGTSNPNLYWYRQAAGRGLQLLFYSVGIGQISSEVPQNLSASRPQDRQFILSSKKLLLSDSGFYLCATSGGTKNIQYFGAGTRLSVL.

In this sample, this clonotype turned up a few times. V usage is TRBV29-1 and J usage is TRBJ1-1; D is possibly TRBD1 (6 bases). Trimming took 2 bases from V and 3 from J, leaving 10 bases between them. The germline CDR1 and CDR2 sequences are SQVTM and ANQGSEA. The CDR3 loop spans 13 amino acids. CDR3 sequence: CSVERDTDTEAFF. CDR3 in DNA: TGCAGCGTTGAACGGGACACTGACACTGAAGCTTTCTTT.

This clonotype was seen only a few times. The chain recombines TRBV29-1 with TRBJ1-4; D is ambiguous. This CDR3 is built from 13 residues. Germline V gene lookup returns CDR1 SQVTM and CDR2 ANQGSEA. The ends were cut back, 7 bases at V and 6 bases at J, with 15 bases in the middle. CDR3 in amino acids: CSGLGGYDEKLFF. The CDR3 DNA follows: TGCAGCGGTCTCGGAGGCTATGATGAAAAACTGTTTTTT.

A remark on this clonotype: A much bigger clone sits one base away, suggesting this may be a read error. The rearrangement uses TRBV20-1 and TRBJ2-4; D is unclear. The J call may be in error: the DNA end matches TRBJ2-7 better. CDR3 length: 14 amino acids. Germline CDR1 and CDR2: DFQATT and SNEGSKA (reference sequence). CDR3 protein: CSAPAVPPSYEQYF. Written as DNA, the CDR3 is TGCAGTGCCCCCGCAGTACCCCCATCCTACGAGCAGTACTTC.

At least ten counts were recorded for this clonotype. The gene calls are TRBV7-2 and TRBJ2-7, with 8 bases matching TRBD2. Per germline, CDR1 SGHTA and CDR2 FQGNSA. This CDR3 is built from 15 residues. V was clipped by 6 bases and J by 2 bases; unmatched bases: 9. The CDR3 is CASSQSGGLTYEQYF. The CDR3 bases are TGTGCCAGCAGTCAAAGCGGGGGCCTTACCTACGAGCAGTACTTC.

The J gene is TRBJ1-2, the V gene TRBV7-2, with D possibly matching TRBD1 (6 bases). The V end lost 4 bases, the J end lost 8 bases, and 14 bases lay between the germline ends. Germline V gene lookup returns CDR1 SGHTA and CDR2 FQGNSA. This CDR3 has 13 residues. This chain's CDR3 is CASSSSGHRGYTF. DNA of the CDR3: TGTGCCAGCAGCTCATCGGGACACCGCGGCTACACCTTC.

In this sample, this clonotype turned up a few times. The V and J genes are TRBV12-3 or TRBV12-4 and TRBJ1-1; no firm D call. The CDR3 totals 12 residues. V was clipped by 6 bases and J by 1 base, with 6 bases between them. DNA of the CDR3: TGTGCCAGCAGATTGAAGAACACTGAAGCTTTCTTT. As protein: CASRLKNTEAFF.

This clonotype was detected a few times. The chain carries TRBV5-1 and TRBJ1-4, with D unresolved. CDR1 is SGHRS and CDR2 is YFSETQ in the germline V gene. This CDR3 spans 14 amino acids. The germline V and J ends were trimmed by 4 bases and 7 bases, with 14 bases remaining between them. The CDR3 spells CASSVGSNREKLFF. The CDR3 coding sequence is TGCGCCAGCAGCGTTGGAAGTAATCGTGAAAAACTGTTTTTT.

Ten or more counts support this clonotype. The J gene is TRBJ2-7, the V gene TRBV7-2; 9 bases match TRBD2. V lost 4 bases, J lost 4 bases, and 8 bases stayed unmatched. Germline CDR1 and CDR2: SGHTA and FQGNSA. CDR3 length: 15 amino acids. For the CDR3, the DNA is TGTGCCAGCAGCTCCATTAGCGGGAGTTTTTACGAGCAGTACTTC. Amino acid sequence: CASSSISGSFYEQYF.